A selection of T cell receptor beta chains follows, all from one sample in a study of human T cells and chemical hapten exposure. One entry per CDR3 protein results from TCRdb running MiXCR on the RACE reads. The data hold about 200,000 distinct CDR3 sequences, with about 25% observed a single time. The input for sequencing was whole blood, taken in connection with sensitization to the hapten diphenylcyclopropenone (DPC). The receptors were sampled from a woman in her thirties or forties with alopecia areata. Some clones in this sample may be carry-over from other donors' samples. The CDR3 runs from the conserved cysteine through the conserved F or W. Each record gives: J gene, clone size, D gene, V gene, CDR3 DNA, CDR3 protein. The D gene is left open where the match is weak. Size is omitted from some rows. Given values are once, few, many or a class for expanded clones.

J gene: TRBJ2-4; clone size: few; D gene: TRBD2; V gene: TRBV5-1; CDR3 DNA: TGCGCCAGCAGCTCGGCAGGAGCGGGAGGCGAAGTTCAGTACTTC; CDR3 protein: CASSSAGAGGEVQYF
J gene: TRBJ2-3; clone size: -; D gene: TRBD2; V gene: TRBV10-3; CDR3 DNA: TGTGCCACCTTAAGCGGGAGAAGTACAGATACGCAGTATTTT; CDR3 protein: CATLSGRSTDTQYF
J gene: TRBJ2-2; clone size: -; D gene: -; V gene: TRBV9; CDR3 DNA: TGTGCCAGCAGCGTGCGGGGTACGAACACCGGGGAGCTGTTTTTT; CDR3 protein: CASSVRGTNTGELFF
J gene: TRBJ2-7; clone size: -; D gene: -; V gene: TRBV20-1; CDR3 DNA: TGCAGTGCTAGAGACACGGCCCAGTACTACGAGCAGTACTTC; CDR3 protein: CSARDTAQYYEQYF
J gene: TRBJ1-2; clone size: few; D gene: TRBD1; V gene: TRBV6-2/TRBV6-3; CDR3 DNA: TGTGCCGCCGAGACAGGGCCAAACTATGGCTACACCTTC; CDR3 protein: CAAETGPNYGYTF
J gene: TRBJ1-1; clone size: few; D gene: TRBD1; V gene: TRBV12-3/TRBV12-4; CDR3 DNA: TGTGCCAGCAGCAAACAGGGGGCTGGCACTGAAGCTTTCTTT; CDR3 protein: CASSKQGAGTEAFF
J gene: TRBJ1-3; clone size: -; D gene: -; V gene: TRBV10-3; CDR3 DNA: TGTGCCATCAGTGATCGGGGCTTGGGAAACACCATATATTTT; CDR3 protein: CAISDRGLGNTIYF
J gene: TRBJ2-3; clone size: -; D gene: -; V gene: TRBV20-1; CDR3 DNA: TGCAGTGCAAGAGGAGGGGGTAGTCCAGATACGCAGTATTTT; CDR3 protein: CSARGGGSPDTQYF
J gene: TRBJ2-2; clone size: -; D gene: TRBD1; V gene: TRBV5-1; CDR3 DNA: TGCGCCAGCAGGAGACAGGGCGGGACCGGGGAGCTGTTTTTT; CDR3 protein: CASRRQGGTGELFF
J gene: TRBJ2-7; clone size: few; D gene: TRBD2; V gene: TRBV27; CDR3 DNA: TGTGCCAGCAGTTCTAGCGGCCAGAGCTCCTACGAGCAGTACTTC; CDR3 protein: CASSSSGQSSYEQYF
J gene: TRBJ2-5; clone size: many; D gene: TRBD1; V gene: TRBV4-3; CDR3 DNA: TGCGCCAGCAAATACAGGGGGCGAGGTGAGACCCAGTACTTC; CDR3 protein: CASKYRGRGETQYF
J gene: TRBJ2-1; clone size: few; D gene: TRBD2; V gene: TRBV5-1; CDR3 DNA: TGCGCCAGCAGCTTGGATGGGGGGAGGGGCAATGAGCAGTTCTTC; CDR3 protein: CASSLDGGRGNEQFF
J gene: TRBJ2-6; clone size: -; D gene: -; V gene: TRBV7-2; CDR3 DNA: TGTGCCAGCAGCTTACAGGGTGGCTCTGGGGCCAACGTCCTGACTTTC; CDR3 protein: CASSLQGGSGANVLTF
J gene: TRBJ1-1; clone size: once; D gene: -; V gene: TRBV6-1; CDR3 DNA: TGTGCCAGCATTCCCGCGCGGGGTGGCAGAATCCTCGAAGCTTTCTTT; CDR3 protein: CASIPARGGRILEAFF
J gene: TRBJ2-2; clone size: -; D gene: -; V gene: TRBV7-2; CDR3 DNA: TGTGCCAGCAGCTTAGACGCAACGAACACCGGGGAGCTGTTTTTT; CDR3 protein: CASSLDATNTGELFF
J gene: TRBJ1-1; clone size: few; D gene: -; V gene: TRBV6-5; CDR3 DNA: TGTGCCAGCAGTGCCTATGCCCTCGGAGACACTGAAGCTTTCTTT; CDR3 protein: CASSAYALGDTEAFF
J gene: TRBJ2-1; clone size: few; D gene: -; V gene: TRBV7-9; CDR3 DNA: TGTGCCAGCAGCTTAGAGGCGGGCCATGAGCAGTTCTTC; CDR3 protein: CASSLEAGHEQFF
J gene: TRBJ2-1; clone size: -; D gene: -; V gene: TRBV28; CDR3 DNA: TGTGCCAGCAGTGTACAGGGGGCTGGTAGCGGGAGTTTTAATGAGCAGTTCTTC; CDR3 protein: CASSVQGAGSGSFNEQFF
J gene: TRBJ1-2; clone size: -; D gene: TRBD1; V gene: TRBV28; CDR3 DNA: TGTGCCAGCAGTTCAGGACAGGGGTTAGGATACACCTTC; CDR3 protein: CASSSGQGLGYTF
J gene: TRBJ2-1; clone size: -; D gene: -; V gene: TRBV6-6; CDR3 DNA: TGTGCCAGCAGCACGAATCAGTTCTTC; CDR3 protein: CASSTNQFF
J gene: TRBJ1-1; clone size: -; D gene: TRBD1; V gene: TRBV9; CDR3 DNA: TGTGCCAGCAGCGTGGCGGGACAGGGTCTTACTGAAGCTTTCTTT; CDR3 protein: CASSVAGQGLTEAFF
J gene: TRBJ2-2; clone size: -; D gene: -; V gene: TRBV12-3/TRBV12-4; CDR3 DNA: TGTGCCAGCAGTTTCCGGGTGGCCGGGGAGCTGTTTTTT; CDR3 protein: CASSFRVAGELFF
J gene: TRBJ2-5; clone size: few; D gene: -; V gene: TRBV29-1; CDR3 DNA: TGCAGCGTTGAAGACTTTAATTTCCGGACCCCCCAAGAGACCCAGTACTTC; CDR3 protein: CSVEDFNFRTPQETQYF
J gene: TRBJ1-4; clone size: -; D gene: -; V gene: TRBV12-3/TRBV12-4; CDR3 DNA: TGTGCCAGCAGTTTCTCGAGTGGAACTAATGAAAAACTGTTTTTT; CDR3 protein: CASSFSSGTNEKLFF
J gene: TRBJ1-1; clone size: few; D gene: -; V gene: TRBV6-2/TRBV6-3; CDR3 DNA: TGTGCCAGCAGCCGAGTCGGAGACACTGAAGCTTTCTTT; CDR3 protein: CASSRVGDTEAFF
J gene: TRBJ2-3; clone size: -; D gene: -; V gene: TRBV7-9; CDR3 DNA: TGTGCCAGCAGCCCCAGACCCCACTCCGGGTCAGATACGCAGTATTTT; CDR3 protein: CASSPRPHSGSDTQYF
J gene: TRBJ1-2; clone size: -; D gene: -; V gene: TRBV27; CDR3 DNA: TGTGCCAGCAGTTTGAGAGGACAGTCCTACTATGGCTACACCTTC; CDR3 protein: CASSLRGQSYYGYTF
J gene: TRBJ1-2; clone size: -; D gene: -; V gene: TRBV29-1; CDR3 DNA: TGCAGCGTTGATGGTATCAACTATGGCTACACCTTC; CDR3 protein: CSVDGINYGYTF
J gene: TRBJ2-1; clone size: -; D gene: TRBD1; V gene: TRBV5-1; CDR3 DNA: TGCGCCAGCAGCTTCCGGACAGGGGGCGGCGATGAGCAGTTCTTC; CDR3 protein: CASSFRTGGGDEQFF
J gene: TRBJ2-1; clone size: -; D gene: -; V gene: TRBV29-1; CDR3 DNA: TGCAGCGTTGGTTTCGGGCCGAGCTCCTACAATGAGCAGTTCTTC; CDR3 protein: CSVGFGPSSYNEQFF
J gene: TRBJ1-2; clone size: -; D gene: -; V gene: TRBV6-5; CDR3 DNA: TGTGCCAGCAGTTGCTGGGGGTCGGCTACCCATGGCTACACCTTC; CDR3 protein: CASSCWGSATHGYTF
J gene: TRBJ2-1; clone size: -; D gene: -; V gene: TRBV12-3/TRBV12-4; CDR3 DNA: TGTGCCAGCAGCAGAGCCGGTGAGCAGTTCTTC; CDR3 protein: CASSRAGEQFF
J gene: TRBJ2-1; clone size: -; D gene: TRBD2; V gene: TRBV28; CDR3 DNA: TGTGCCAGCGATTCTAGCGGGGCAAACTACAATGAGCAGTTCTTC; CDR3 protein: CASDSSGANYNEQFF
J gene: TRBJ1-2; clone size: -; D gene: -; V gene: TRBV28; CDR3 DNA: TGTGCCAGCATCGATCCCGGACGGACGGATGGCTACACCTTC; CDR3 protein: CASIDPGRTDGYTF
J gene: TRBJ2-3; clone size: few; D gene: TRBD1; V gene: TRBV4-3; CDR3 DNA: TGCGCCAGCAGCCACCTGACAGGGGGCACAGATACGCAGTATTTT; CDR3 protein: CASSHLTGGTDTQYF
J gene: TRBJ2-7; clone size: -; D gene: TRBD1; V gene: TRBV27; CDR3 DNA: TGTGCCAGCAGCCCACCGGGACAGGGTCCCCTGGAGCAGTACTTC; CDR3 protein: CASSPPGQGPLEQYF
J gene: TRBJ2-7; clone size: -; D gene: -; V gene: TRBV27; CDR3 DNA: TGTGCCAGCAGTTTAAAGGGCACTCGCTACGAGCAGTACTTC; CDR3 protein: CASSLKGTRYEQYF
J gene: TRBJ2-1; clone size: many; D gene: TRBD2; V gene: TRBV28; CDR3 DNA: TGTGCCAGCAGTTTAGCGGGGGGCTACAATGAGCAGTTCTTC; CDR3 protein: CASSLAGGYNEQFF
J gene: TRBJ2-7; clone size: few; D gene: TRBD2; V gene: TRBV7-2; CDR3 DNA: TGTGCCAGCAGCTGGACTAGCGGGTCCTACGAGCAGTACTTC; CDR3 protein: CASSWTSGSYEQYF
J gene: TRBJ1-5; clone size: many; D gene: -; V gene: TRBV7-9; CDR3 DNA: TGTGCCAGCAGCTTAGTTTCAAAGCCCCAGCATTTT; CDR3 protein: CASSLVSKPQHF
J gene: TRBJ2-1; clone size: -; D gene: -; V gene: TRBV7-6; CDR3 DNA: TGTGCCAGCAGCTCAGGGGTTTTGAGGGGCGGCGATGAGCAGTTCTTC; CDR3 protein: CASSSGVLRGGDEQFF
J gene: TRBJ2-7; clone size: -; D gene: -; V gene: TRBV5-1; CDR3 DNA: TGCGCCAGCAGCTTGGAGACAGGCTACGAGCAGTACTTC; CDR3 protein: CASSLETGYEQYF
J gene: TRBJ2-3; clone size: few; D gene: TRBD2; V gene: TRBV9; CDR3 DNA: TGTGCCAGCAGCGTGGGGACTAGCGGGAGAGAGCGGGGCACAGATACGCAGTATTTT; CDR3 protein: CASSVGTSGRERGTDTQYF
J gene: TRBJ2-1; clone size: few; D gene: TRBD2; V gene: TRBV7-6; CDR3 DNA: TGTGCCAGCAGCTTAGAGGCTAGCGGCAATGAGCAGTTCTTC; CDR3 protein: CASSLEASGNEQFF
J gene: TRBJ2-1; clone size: few; D gene: TRBD2; V gene: TRBV5-1; CDR3 DNA: TGCGCCAGCAGCTTGGGGCTAGCGGGAGGGCCGGGGAATGAGCAGTTCTTC; CDR3 protein: CASSLGLAGGPGNEQFF
J gene: TRBJ2-5; clone size: few; D gene: TRBD1; V gene: TRBV12-3/TRBV12-4; CDR3 DNA: TGTGCCAAGGGGGCACGGAGGTGGACCCAGTACTTC; CDR3 protein: CAKGARRWTQYF
J gene: TRBJ1-2; clone size: -; D gene: TRBD1; V gene: TRBV28; CDR3 DNA: TGTGCCAGCAGTTTAGCGGGACAGATCTATGGCTACACCTTC; CDR3 protein: CASSLAGQIYGYTF
J gene: TRBJ1-1; clone size: -; D gene: -; V gene: TRBV29-1; CDR3 DNA: TGCAGCGTAGCAACCCTGGCGGGATCCACTGAAGCTTTCTTT; CDR3 protein: CSVATLAGSTEAFF
J gene: TRBJ1-2; clone size: many; D gene: TRBD1; V gene: TRBV5-1; CDR3 DNA: TGCGCCAGCAGCCCTGACAGGGGGTCTGGCTACACCTTC; CDR3 protein: CASSPDRGSGYTF
J gene: TRBJ2-3; clone size: few; D gene: -; V gene: TRBV19; CDR3 DNA: TGTGCCAGTAGTGCCTACAGAGATACGCAGTATTTT; CDR3 protein: CASSAYRDTQYF
J gene: TRBJ2-7; clone size: few; D gene: -; V gene: TRBV20-1; CDR3 DNA: TGCAGTGCTAGATCCTTAGGGGACGAGCAGTACTTC; CDR3 protein: CSARSLGDEQYF